Each of the 23 T cell receptor beta chains below was sequenced from the same sample in a study of breast tumors, draining lymph nodes, adjacent tissues (dated by TCRdb to the mid-2010s). Library preparation was by multiplex PCR. For sequencing, an Illumina HiSeq 2000 was employed. TCRdb's own reprocessing of the public reads used fastp at Q25 and MiXCR and kept productive beta chains. CDR3 protein sequences are deduplicated, and each keeps its most common genes and DNA. Present in this sample are about 140,000 distinct CDR3 sequences, approximately 20% of which were seen just once. Jointly, the top ten make up roughly 2.8% of the sample. Lymph node samples were obtained from the axillary draining lymph nodes of breast cancer patients. Sequences were obtained from axillary lymph node tissue. The receptors originated from a female donor with breast cancer. Some clones in this sample may be carry-over from other donors' samples.

This clonotype was seen repeatedly, ten times or more. V gene TRBV20-1 combines with J gene TRBJ2-3, with 8 bases matching TRBD2. This CDR3 spans 16 amino acids. Looked up from germline, CDR1 is DFQATT and CDR2 is SNEGSKA (reference sequence). V dropped 0 bases and J dropped 3; count of bases not matched to a gene: 8. The CDR3 loop reads CSARDPLAATTDTQYF. The CDR3 nucleotides read TGCAGTGCTAGAGATCCACTAGCGGCGACAACAGATACGCAGTATTTT.

With regard to this clonotype: A single base separates this from a much larger clone, so it may be a read error. This likely comes from a read error, as the CDR3 has no conserved phenylalanine or tryptophan at its end. The V and J genes are TRBV30 and TRBJ2-2; TRBD1 or TRBD2 may be the D gene (5 bases each). V gave up 7 bases and J gave up 4 bases, with 16 bases separating them. Germline V CDR1 and CDR2: GTSNPN, SVGIG (reference sequence). The CDR3 covers 14 residues. CDR3 bases: TGTGCCTACAGTGGGACGACCCTCACCGGGGAGCTGTTTCTT. It is translated as CAYSGTTLTGELFL.

This clonotype was found many times. This chain joins TRBV5-1 and TRBJ1-6; the D gene is possibly TRBD1 (6 bases). Germline V gene sequence: CDR1 SGHRS, CDR2 YFSETQ. The V and J ends lost 4 bases and 8 bases respectively, with 16 bases between them. The CDR3 loop spans 15 amino acids. CDR3 in amino acids: CASSRSGTTDSPLHF. The CDR3 region has the DNA TGCGCCAGCAGCCGTTCCGGGACAACGGATTCACCCCTCCACTTT.

This clonotype was recorded a few times. The J gene is TRBJ1-2, the V gene TRBV19, with D maybe TRBD1 (5 bases). CDR3 length: 13 amino acids. Trimming took 4 bases from V and 2 from J, leaving 8 bases between them. Germline-derived CDR1 and CDR2 are LNHDA and SQIVND (reference sequence). The CDR3 spells CASSTTANYGYTF. CDR3 bases: TGTGCCAGTAGTACGACAGCAAACTATGGCTACACCTTC.

This clonotype was seen repeatedly, ten times or more. The CDR3 sequence: CASSLERGQLNEKLFF. The CDR3 DNA reads TGTGCCAGCAGCTTAGAACGGGGACAGCTTAATGAAAAACTGTTTTTT. V usage is TRBV11-2 and J usage is TRBJ1-4; 7 nucleotides agree with TRBD1. This CDR3 region has 16 residues. CDR1 SGHAT and CDR2 FQNNGV come from the germline V gene. V trimming: 0 bases; J trimming: 4 bases; junction bases outside the gene matches: 5.

This sequence joins TRBV5-1 and TRBJ2-6; 9 bases align to TRBD1. CDR3 length equals 17 residues. V was clipped by 0 bases and J by 4 bases; unmatched bases: 5. Germline CDR1 reads SGHRS; CDR2 reads YFSETQ. CDR3 nucleotide sequence: TGCGCCAGCAGCTTGGGGACAGGGGCGGCAGGGGCCAACGTCCTGACTTTC. Translation gives CASSLGTGAAGANVLTF.

This clonotype was seen ten or more times. The chain recombines TRBV20-1 with TRBJ2-7; no definite D call. The V gene's germline CDR1 is DFQATT and CDR2 SNEGSKA (reference sequence). This CDR3 is built from 15 residues. Trimming took 4 bases from V and 0 from J, leaving 16 bases between them. The CDR3 DNA follows: TGCAGTGCTAACAATAAAGGACGGAACTCCTACGAGCAGTACTTC. It specifies CSANNKGRNSYEQYF.

The table lists this clonotype with many counts. The chain is built from TRBV11-2 and TRBJ2-5; 7 nucleotides line up with TRBD2. Germline loops: CDR1 SGHAT, CDR2 FQNNGV. The V and J ends lost 10 bases and 5 bases, in that order; junction bases with no gene match: 10. The CDR3 contains 13 residues. CDR3 coding DNA: TGTGCCACTCGGGAGGCCTCGAGGGAGACCCAGTACTTC. Its translation: CATREASRETQYF.

This clonotype showed up just once. This sequence joins TRBV12-3 or TRBV12-4 and TRBJ1-6; D gene unclear. The CDR3 has 15 residues. V was shortened by 5 bases and J by 3 bases, with 11 bases between the two germline ends. In nucleotides, the CDR3 is TGTGCCAGCAGTACCTCGGGAGTCTATAATTCACCCCTCCACTTT. Protein: CASSTSGVYNSPLHF.

Ten or more counts support this clonotype. The genes are TRBV11-2 and TRBJ2-5, with TRBD2 matching over 8 bases. The CDR3 has 14 residues. The germline gives CDR1 SGHAT, CDR2 FQNNGV. V dropped 0 bases and J dropped 13; count of bases not matched to a gene: 10. This CDR3 is CASSLERGTRKRYF. The CDR3 region has the DNA TGTGCCAGCAGCTTAGAGAGGGGGACTAGAAAGAGGTACTTC. The entire variable domain, with the rest obtained from reference TRBV11-2 and TRBJ2-5, is as follows: EAGVAQSPRYKIIEKRQSVAFWCNPISGHATLYWYQQILGQGPKLLIQFQNNGVVDDSQLPKDRFSAERLKGVDSTLKIQPAKLEDSAVYLCASSLERGTRKRYFGPGTRLLVL.

In regard to this clonotype: The CDR3 does not end in the conserved phenylalanine or tryptophan, so this is likely a read error. The CDR3 spells CASSQEGQNTEAFS. DNA of the CDR3: TGCGCCAGCAGCCAAGAGGGACAGAACACTGAAGCTTTCTCT. The chain links TRBV4-1 to TRBJ1-1; a weak D match, TRBD1 (6 bases). Germline V gene data show CDR1 as MGHRA and CDR2 as YSYEKL. CDR3 size: 14 residues. V was cut by 0 bases and J by 1 base, with 6 bases left in between.

The rearrangement uses TRBV7-9 and TRBJ2-5; tentatively, D is TRBD1 (6 bases). The V and J ends lost 2 bases and 4 bases respectively, with 14 bases between them. Germline V gene sequence: CDR1 SEHNR, CDR2 FQNEAQ (reference sequence). This CDR3 is built from 15 residues. The CDR3 nucleotides are TGTGCCAGCAGCTTATCGTGGACAGCTGGAGAGACCCAGTACTTC. Encoded protein: CASSLSWTAGETQYF.

This clonotype is a singleton in its sample. The V gene is TRBV28, the J gene TRBJ2-3; 11 nucleotides line up with TRBD2. V lost 5 bases to trimming and J lost 5 bases; unmatched junction nucleotides: 12. In germline, CDR1 is MDHEN, CDR2 SYDVKM. CDR3 length: 17 residues. The CDR3 loop reads CASSPLGGLAGGDTQYF. As DNA, the CDR3 is TGTGCCAGCAGTCCCCTTGGTGGGCTAGCGGGAGGAGATACGCAGTATTTT.

The chain uses TRBV5-4 and TRBJ2-3; TRBD2 matches at 7 bases. CDR1 is SGHNT, CDR2 YYREEE, per germline (reference sequence). This CDR3 comprises 15 residues. After removal of 2 bases from V and 2 bases from J, the junction contained 5 bases not matched to a gene. In nucleotides, the CDR3 is TGTGCCAGCAGCTTATCCGGGACTATCACAGATACGCAGTATTTT. Protein sequence: CASSLSGTITDTQYF.

This clonotype was counted at least ten times. The J gene is TRBJ2-3, the V gene TRBV4-1; 9 bases fit TRBD2. V was pared by 8 bases and J by 3 bases, with 6 bases of the junction left unmatched. The CDR3 spans 14 residues. The germline V gene encodes CDR1 MGHRA and CDR2 YSYEKL. The CDR3 loop reads CASSGLASTDTQYF. The DNA for the CDR3 is TGCGCCAGCTCCGGACTAGCGTCGACAGATACGCAGTATTTT.

This clonotype was observed many times. The chain joins TRBV6-2 or TRBV6-3 to TRBJ1-2; D is uncertain. CDR1 and CDR2 from the germline V gene are MNHEY and SVGEGT. This CDR3 contains 13 residues. V was shortened by 3 bases and J by 2 bases, with 7 bases between the two germline ends. In DNA form, the CDR3 reads TGTGCCAGCAGTTATGAACAGAACTATGGCTACACCTTC. This translates into CASSYEQNYGYTF.

Many counts were recorded for this clonotype. The rearrangement links TRBV5-1 to TRBJ2-3; 8 nucleotides align to TRBD2. The CDR3 covers 14 residues. Germline V gene data show CDR1 as SGHRS and CDR2 as YFSETQ. With V trimmed by 5 bases and J by 3 bases, 5 bases remained unmatched. The CDR3 bases are TGCGCCAGCAGGGGACTAGTGCTAACAGATACGCAGTATTTT. Its translation: CASRGLVLTDTQYF.

This chain links TRBV28 with TRBJ2-5, with no clear D. The CDR3 extends over 15 amino acids. From germline, CDR1 is MDHEN and CDR2 SYDVKM. The V gene lost 2 bases and the J gene lost 0 bases, with 10 bases spanning the gap. CDR3 sequence reads: CASSLNTLYQETQYF. CDR3 coding DNA: TGTGCCAGCAGTTTAAACACCCTGTACCAAGAGACCCAGTACTTC.

This clonotype was seen repeatedly, ten times or more. The J gene is TRBJ2-3, the V gene TRBV27; D ambiguous. CDR1 and CDR2 (germline): MNHEY, SMNVEV (reference sequence). This CDR3 contains 13 residues. With 5 bases removed from V and 6 bases from J, the gap between germline ends came to 12 bases. CDR3 region: CASSKGAWDTQYF. Here the CDR3 DNA reads TGTGCCAGCAGTAAGGGCGCGTGGGATACGCAGTATTTT.

Notes on this clonotype: A much larger clone lies one base from this, so it may be a read error. The chain combines TRBV7-2 with TRBJ2-2, with 10 bases that match TRBD2. CDR3 size: 16 residues. From germline, CDR1 is SGHTA and CDR2 FQGNSA. This chain's CDR3 is CASSIQAGGSTGELVF. The CDR3 DNA is TGTGCCAGCAGCATCCAAGCGGGAGGGAGCACCGGGGAGCTGGTTTTT.

In its sample, this clonotype was seen many times. The gene calls are TRBV20-1 and TRBJ1-5; 7 positions agree with TRBD1. The V and J ends lost 1 base and 6 bases, in that order; junction bases with no gene match: 9. The germline V gene encodes CDR1 DFQATT and CDR2 SNEGSKA (reference sequence). The CDR3 consists of 15 residues. CDR3 DNA: TGCAGTGCTAGAGGGGTAACAGGGGTTGGTCAGCCCCAGCATTTT. This encodes CSARGVTGVGQPQHF.

This clonotype was seen only a few times. This chain links TRBV28 with TRBJ2-7; tentative D call: TRBD2 (6 bases). V dropped 5 bases and J dropped 2 bases, with 19 bases sitting between them. Germline CDR1 is MDHEN and CDR2 is SYDVKM. CDR3 length equals 16 residues. The DNA for the CDR3 is TGTGCCAGCAGTCCCCTTTTTATGGGAGGACCCTACGAGCAGTACTTC. Translation gives CASSPLFMGGPYEQYF.

This chain joins TRBV27 and TRBJ2-2; a weak D match, TRBD2 (6 bases). The V gene lost 6 bases and the J gene lost 6 bases, with 11 bases spanning the gap. Germline V CDR1 and CDR2: MNHEY, SMNVEV (reference sequence). The CDR3 runs to 13 residues. CDR3 residues: CASSPSSAGELFF. The CDR3 region has the DNA TGTGCCAGCAGCCCTTCTAGCGCCGGGGAGCTGTTTTTT.